These T cell receptor beta chains were read from a single sample in a study of beta chain features in type 1 diabetes. Repertoires were generated with immunoSEQ multiplex PCR, while TCRdb's copy carries only in-frame clones and drops some. The sample shows under 950,000 clones, 15% to 20% of them seen only once. The sample taken for sequencing was naive CD4+ T cells from blood. The receptor source for this set is a woman in her late teens or twenties in good health. Each CDR3 is given with its conserved first and last residue. The order of the fields is J gene, V gene, CDR3 protein.

>TRBJ2-5|TRBV7-2
CASRKTLTSPETQYF
>TRBJ1-1|TRBV7-2
CASSLAANTEAFF
>TRBJ2-7|TRBV7-2
CASSRQGARDEQYF
>TRBJ2-7|TRBV11-3
CASSPMGQWYEQYF
>TRBJ1-2|TRBV5-6
CASSLRGTGRGNYGYTF
>TRBJ2-1|TRBV7-3
CASSLASGPYNEQFF
>TRBJ2-3|TRBV19
CASTSSDTQYF
>TRBJ2-5|TRBV2
CASRGLARETQYF
>TRBJ1-2|TRBV7-9
CASNPRGLRIYGYTF
>TRBJ1-1|TRBV29-1
CSVEGNTEAFF
>TRBJ2-3|TRBV29-1
CSVELGASGSIPGTDTQYF
>TRBJ2-3|TRBV6-6
CASSYHNTQYF
>TRBJ2-1|TRBV11-2
CASSLRGAGARYNEQFF
>TRBJ1-2|TRBV5-8
CASSLILYGYTF
>TRBJ1-5|TRBV23-1
CASSRDIKNSNQPQHF
>TRBJ1-2|TRBV18
CASSRDRLNYGYTF
>TRBJ2-7|TRBV28
CASSFPPREPSYEQYF
>TRBJ1-1|TRBV18
CASSPPRTSMNTEAFF
>TRBJ2-3|TRBV18
CASSPAAGSRTDTQYF
>TRBJ1-1|TRBV7-9
CASSFAGVDTEAFF
>TRBJ2-7|TRBV4-3
CASSLGRIRTSGRADEQYF
>TRBJ1-1|TRBV28
CASSFGMNTEAFF
>TRBJ1-5|TRBV6-5
CASSYGPMSNQPQHF
>TRBJ2-5|TRBV7-9
CASTSEETQYF
>TRBJ2-4|TRBV28
CASRTGTGTLAGGHKYF
>TRBJ2-4|TRBV5-1
CASSSLLAGGPAVQYF
>TRBJ2-5|TRBV5-4
CASSLPNQETQYF
>TRBJ2-7|TRBV28
CASSQAGTGISYEQYF
>TRBJ2-2|TRBV18
CASSPLPANTGELFF
>TRBJ2-3|TRBV20-1
CSASRGDTQYF
>TRBJ2-3|TRBV6-1
CASSTTGVFSDTQYF
>TRBJ2-1|TRBV28
CASALQGYEQFF
>TRBJ1-2|TRBV15
CATSRADRGDYGYTF
>TRBJ2-4|TRBV28
CASSPPGTGKNIQYF
>TRBJ1-2|TRBV9
CASSPRTGLRGYTF
>TRBJ2-1|TRBV7-9
CASSPGKGSSYNEQFF
>-|TRBV7-2
CASSPTWGLGYEQYF
>TRBJ2-2|TRBV16
CASSQLAPGELFF
>TRBJ1-1|TRBV7-2
CASSLVRGNTEAFF
>TRBJ2-2|TRBV10-3
CAISLTRLANTGELFF
>TRBJ2-1|TRBV5-6
CASSFRATYNEQFF
>TRBJ2-3|TRBV7-3
CASSTERTDTQYF
>TRBJ2-1|TRBV11-2
CASSLATWSSYNEQFF
>TRBJ1-2|TRBV29-1
CSVRDLNYGYTF
>TRBJ2-7|TRBV7-9
CASSLYEEQYF
>TRBJ1-5|TRBV28
CASSLLQAGRNQPQHF
>TRBJ2-3|TRBV7-2
CASSLVIVGTDTQYF
>TRBJ2-5|TRBV7-9
CASGTETQYF
>TRBJ2-1|TRBV28
CASIQGHEQFF